This T cell receptor (beta chain) was observed in a study of beta chain features in type 1 diabetes. For the study at large: Over all samples combined, some 110 million sorted cells were examined.

Since all of the isolated RNA was reverse transcribed, expressed TCRB transcripts were what got sequenced. The repertoire was sequenced with immunoSEQ multiplex PCR; TCRdb's copy has only in-frame clones and lacks some. The sample has hundreds of thousands of clones, 11% to 15% seen once. A heparinised blood draw that averaged about 120 mL was obtained once from each donor. The CDR3 length is 15 residues. Germline V lookup: CDR1 SGHRS, CDR2 YFSETQ. The ends were cut back, 0 bases at V and 5 bases at J, with 13 bases in the middle. The study's findings and limits: Shorter TCRB CDR3s, moderately but significantly so, marked every one of the four CD4+ subsets in Type 1 diabetes patients. Possibly, sequencing cDNA over-represented cells that had high TCR expression levels. A closer apparent resemblance between naive, central memory and Treg TCRB repertoires was seen in patients than in healthy donors.

On this clone: The antigen remains unidentified.

This TCR derives from a man between 18 and 29 years old with type 1 diabetes. The sample taken for sequencing was naive CD4+ T cells from blood. J is TRBJ2-3 and V is TRBV5-1; D gene uncertain. CDR3 bases: TGCGCCAGCAGCTTGGGACACTCGAGACAAGATACGCAGTATTTT. Translated: CASSLGHSRQDTQYF.